This T cell receptor (beta chain) comes out of a study of T-cell reconstitution after alpha-beta-depleted transplantation in children. Germline V gene data show CDR1 as SGHRS and CDR2 as YFSETQ. Trimming removed 0 bases from V and 6 bases from J; junction bases left unmatched: 0. The CDR3 sequence is 12 residues long. This clonotype was seen many times. Its specificity is unknown. Study conclusions and caveats: After one year, T-cell counts and TCRbeta diversity mostly came from new T cells. Several patients had high TCRbeta diversity at day 60; it came from surviving recipient T cells and thymic progenitors. By about two months after transplant, alpha-beta T cells reportedly arose from several hundred graft clones that had expanded.

Preparation of the TCRbeta library was carried out with unique molecular identifiers. TCRdb ran MiXCR on the PCR reads and lists one entry per CDR3 protein. The sample yields hundreds of thousands of distinct CDR3 sequences, 13% seen once. The starting material was PBMCs, obtained before TCRalphabeta/CD19-depleted stem cell transplant. The clonotype was recovered from a girl aged 2 to 10 with congenital amegakaryocytic thrombocytopenia, due to receive a stem cell transplant. This chain uses TRBV5-1 with TRBJ2-7, with 7 nucleotides matching TRBD1. The chain's CDR3 is CASSLEGAEQYF. In nucleotides, the CDR3 is TGCGCCAGCAGCTTGGAGGGGGCCGAGCAGTACTTC. Using reference TRBV5-1 and TRBJ2-7 for the parts outside the CDR3, the full variable domain is KAGVTQTPRYLIKTRGQQVTLSCSPISGHRSVSWYQQTPGQGLQFLFEYFSETQRNKGNFPGRFSGRQFSNSRSEMNVSTLELGDSALYLCASSLEGAEQYFGPGTRLTVT.